The 2 T cell receptor beta chains presented below share a single source sample, sequenced in a study of T cell responses to AZD1222 COVID-19 vaccine. The assay was immunoSEQ multiplex PCR, and TCRdb's table has in-frame clones only and misses some. This table has 150,000 to 200,000 clones, 90% to 95% appearing once. This specimen was peripheral blood, taken 28 days after the second AZD1222 dose. The receptors come from an adult who received the AZD1222 COVID-19 vaccine.

The DNA of the CDR3 is TGCGCCAGCAGCAAAGAGCCAGGGGTCCGGGAGACCCAGTACTTC. Residues: CASSKEPGVRETQYF. V is TRBV5-1 and J is TRBJ2-5; maybe TRBD1 (6 bases). The CDR3 covers 15 residues. The V and J ends lost 4 bases and 5 bases respectively, with 18 bases between them. CDR1 is SGHRS and CDR2 is YFSETQ in the germline V gene.

In nucleotides, the CDR3 is TGTGCCAGCAGCTCATCCGGTACTAGCGGGGGGGCGGATGAGCAGTTCTTC. Amino acids: CASSSSGTSGGADEQFF. This rearrangement joins TRBV11-3 to TRBJ2-1, with 13 bases aligning to TRBD2. This CDR3 region has 17 residues. CDR1 and CDR2 (germline): SGHNT, YENEEA. Unmatched junction bases numbered 11, after V lost 4 bases and J lost 8 bases.